This TCR beta chain was captured in a study of blood T cells in healthy people across ages (dated by TCRdb to the mid-2010s). Broadly, across the study: Template switching captured roughly one uniquely barcoded TCR beta cDNA molecule per two T cells in model experiments. Donors were grouped into four age groups: young (average roughly 15 years), middle-aged (about 40), aged (around 60) and long-lived (around 80). To avoid experimental bias, donors of different ages were randomly spread across the sequencing lanes. For two donors (one aged 18 to 30 and one aged 80 or older), the study analyzed two additional independent replicas of 1 million unique cDNA reads from the same blood draw. Age-related changes in TCR beta repertoire diversity were measured in the study by deep sequencing normalized with unique cDNA molecular identifiers.

Receptor libraries were prepared by 5' RACE. This sample was sequenced with an Illumina HiSeq 2500. A second 7 to 11 cycle PCR used a sample-barcoded 5' primer and a J-beta primer mix. A template-switch 5' adaptor carrying 12 random nucleotides introduced a unique molecular identifier onto each TCR beta cDNA molecule. Each sample yielded at least 3 million CDR3-containing paired-end reads. All of the RNA was converted into first-strand cDNA using the Mint cDNA synthesis kit, with a TRBC-specific oligonucleotide serving as the primer. All cDNA was treated with uracil-DNA glycosylase and then went through a first 18-cycle PCR with the universal primers M1SS and BC2_uni_R. Per the original workflow: Each sample was normalized by randomly selecting 1 million high-quality reads, each carrying a distinct molecular identifier. Reads sharing molecular identifiers were discarded rather than binned into consensus sequences. MiTCR, with a Q25 quality threshold and the strictest error-elimination algorithm, was used for CDR3 identification, clonotype clustering and error correction. A nonparametric unseen species model using Euler transformation provided a lower-bound estimate of total TCR beta diversity. The public reads were reprocessed in TCRdb via fastp at Q25 and MiXCR, keeping in-frame beta chains. Each record represents a unique CDR3 protein, reported with the most common genes and DNA among its rows. Here the V and J calls rest on TCRdb's processing, not on the authors' analysis. For this sample there are 890,000 or so distinct CDR3 sequences; under 80% appear just once. The ten largest clones add up to around a quarter of the sample.

As regards this clonotype: Its cognate antigen has yet to be identified. No much larger clone is present one base from it, and per-base qualities are unavailable.

Donors were 35 to 40 systemically healthy Caucasian individuals from Russia aged roughly 6 to 90 years. Each donor gave 8.5 to 10 milliliters of peripheral blood, collected into EDTA-treated Vacutainer tubes. Ficoll-Paque density-gradient centrifugation was used to isolate PBMCs, with at least 7 million per sample. Total RNA was extracted from PBMCs with Trizol reagent, with at least 6 micrograms obtained per sample. Naive CD45RAhigh/CD27high T cell percentages were measured by flow cytometry on a PBMC aliquot from every donor. Broad study findings and their caveats: Observed TCR beta diversity per million T cells fell roughly linearly with age, and a significant reduction was already apparent by age around 44. Compared with the aged group, the long-lived group had more naive CD4+ T cells, fewer expanded clones and increased TCR diversity, suggesting age selection. Observed TCR beta diversity correlated strongly with the percentage of naive T cells measured by flow cytometry. Since profiling was done on bulk unsorted PBMCs, naive and antigen-experienced compartments could not be conclusively compared. The CMV infection status of donors was not known, potentially confounding age-related changes in expanded clonotypes. Total diversity estimates from one million sequenced T cells were considered lower bounds and underestimates.

CDR1 and CDR2 are read off the germline V gene as SGHTA and FQGNSA. The CDR3 holds 14 amino acids from the cysteine to the phenylalanine. Solely the CDR3 DNA is kept, with 42 bases framed from the first base. The V end loses 5 bases and the J end loses 11 bases, and a stretch of 21 bases separates them. This receptor was obtained from a man between 25 and 39 years old in good health. Sequencing was done on a sample of blood. This chain joins TRBV7-2 to TRBJ1-1, with TRBD1 tentatively as D gene (6 bases match). The DNA is as follows: TGTGCCAGCAGCCAAAACCGGGACACCTACAAGGCTTTCTTT. Its translation is CASSQNRDTYKAFF.